The 30 T cell receptor beta chains in this list originate from one sample, sequenced in a study of cytomegalovirus exposure and HLA in healthy donors. It was with 60 Vbeta and 13 Jbeta primers that the PCR ran. Profiling relied on immunoSEQ multiplex PCR, and the TCRdb table lists in-frame clones only, not all of them. In the table there are 100,000 to 150,000 clones, approximately 17% of which are singletons. Material for sequencing was PBMCs. These receptors were collected from a female donor in good health and CMV-seropositive.

The V call is TRBV4-2, the J call TRBJ1-4, with a tentative D call TRBD1 (6 bases). The CDR3 runs 17 residues. Germline lookup yields CDR1 LGHNA and CDR2 YNFKEQ. V dropped 4 bases and J dropped 4 bases, with 19 bases sitting between them. In nucleotides, the CDR3 is TGTGCCAGCAGCCCAGCGCTCCAGGGGAAACTTAATGAAAAACTGTTTTTT. It specifies CASSPALQGKLNEKLFF.

This clone was counted a few times. The same CDR3 also results from other DNA sequences found in this sample. The chain employs TRBV5-1 and TRBJ2-7; tentatively, D is TRBD2 (6 bases). This CDR3 spans 14 amino acids. V lost 2 bases, J lost 2 bases, and 11 bases lay in between. Germline V lookup: CDR1 SGHRS, CDR2 YFSETQ. Here the CDR3 reads CASSLEGLTYEQYF. The CDR3 bases are TGCGCCAGCAGCTTAGAGGGACTCACCTACGAGCAGTACTTC.

This chain connects TRBV7-7 to TRBJ2-7; 11 nucleotides agree with TRBD1. CDR3 size: 14 residues. Germline V gene data show CDR1 as SSHAT and CDR2 as FNYEAQ (reference sequence). The CDR3 spells CASGPGTGGYEQYF. The CDR3 coding sequence is TGTGCTAGCGGTCCCGGGACAGGGGGCTACGAGCAGTACTTC.

This clone occurred once. The rearrangement uses TRBV7-2 and TRBJ1-5; D gene uncertain. This CDR3 is 15 amino acids long. CDR1 is SGHTA, CDR2 FQGNSA, per germline. The V end was cut by 1 base, the J end by 4 bases, with 11 bases between. The CDR3 loop reads CASSLGVRENQPQHF. The CDR3 nucleotides read TGTGCCAGCAGCTTAGGTGTGAGGGAGAATCAGCCCCAGCATTTT.

The chain employs TRBV27 and TRBJ2-7; D might be TRBD2 (6 bases). This CDR3 has 13 amino acids. Germline loops: CDR1 MNHEY, CDR2 SMNVEV (reference sequence). Trimming left V 6 bases short and J 7 bases short, with 16 bases between. The CDR3, as DNA: TGTGCCAGCAGACACTCGGGGGAAGGGGAGCAGTACTTC. Amino acids: CASRHSGEGEQYF.

This chain connects TRBV4-2 to TRBJ2-5, with 10 bases matching TRBD2. This CDR3 spans 18 amino acids. V lost 4 bases to trimming and J lost 5 bases; unmatched junction nucleotides: 16. Germline V gene sequence: CDR1 LGHNA, CDR2 YNFKEQ. The CDR3 DNA sequence: TGTGCCAGCAGCCTCCGATACCCAAAGCGGGAGGGCCGCGAGACCCAGTACTTC. Translation gives CASSLRYPKREGRETQYF.

This clone was seen a handful of times. Within the sample, other DNA sequences also encode this same CDR3. The chain has TRBV5-1 and TRBJ1-1; 8 nucleotides line up with TRBD1. Losses at the gene ends were 4 bases for V and 1 base for J; bases not matched to a gene: 3. The CDR3 runs 14 residues. Germline CDR1 and CDR2: SGHRS and YFSETQ. CDR3 in amino acids: CASSPGTGNTEAFF. Written as DNA, the CDR3 is TGCGCCAGCAGCCCCGGGACAGGGAACACTGAAGCTTTCTTT.

This clone was counted only a few times. V usage is TRBV5-1 and J usage is TRBJ2-5, with D perhaps TRBD2 (5 bases). Germline V lookup: CDR1 SGHRS, CDR2 YFSETQ. CDR3 length: 12 amino acids. Trimming shortened V by 5 bases and J by 5 bases, and 10 bases separated the two germline ends. In DNA form, the CDR3 reads TGCGCCAGCAGGGCCGGCGGGGAGACCCAGTACTTC. Translated: CASRAGGETQYF.

The rearrangement joins TRBV11-2 to TRBJ2-1; 7 nucleotides agree with TRBD2. The junction had 10 bases not matched to a gene; V was cut back by 2 bases and J by 9 bases. The CDR3 spans 15 residues. Germline V gene lookup returns CDR1 SGHAT and CDR2 FQNNGV. CDR3 in amino acids: CASSLRQRERGEQFF. For the CDR3, the DNA is TGTGCCAGCAGCTTAAGGCAGAGAGAGCGGGGTGAGCAGTTCTTC.

The chain combines TRBV27 with TRBJ2-5; the match to TRBD1 covers 10 bases. The last part of the DNA fits TRBJ2-7 better; the J call may be wrong. This CDR3 contains 15 residues. Germline CDR1 MNHEY, CDR2 SMNVEV (reference sequence). The CDR3 DNA reads as TGTGCCAGCAGTTTCGCGGGACAGGGGATTTACGAGCAGTACTTC. Translation: CASSFAGQGIYEQYF.

This clone was counted a few times. The rearrangement uses TRBV5-6 and TRBJ2-7; 7 bases fit TRBD2. Germline CDR1 reads SGHDT; CDR2 reads YYEEEE. The CDR3 runs 13 residues. Trimming took 3 bases from V and 3 from J; bases not matched to a gene: 3. In DNA, the CDR3 is TGTGCCAGCAGCTCCGGACTAGTCTACGAGCAGTACTTC. Protein sequence: CASSSGLVYEQYF.

This clone was observed a handful of times. The chain combines TRBV5-1 with TRBJ1-2, with D unclear. CDR1 is SGHRS, CDR2 YFSETQ, per germline. Trimming took 2 bases from V and 0 from J, leaving 5 bases between them. This CDR3 comprises 13 residues. CDR3 in amino acids: CASSLQTNYGYTF. The DNA for the CDR3 is TGCGCCAGCAGCTTACAGACTAACTATGGCTACACCTTC. Filled out from reference TRBV5-1 and TRBJ1-2, the complete variable domain reads KAGVTQTPRYLIKTRGQQVTLSCSPISGHRSVSWYQQTPGQGLQFLFEYFSETQRNKGNFPGRFSGRQFSNSRSEMNVSTLELGDSALYLCASSLQTNYGYTFGSGTRLTVV.

The chain recombines TRBV29-1 with TRBJ1-4, with D uncertain. The CDR3 length is 13 residues. Germline V gene lookup returns CDR1 SQVTM and CDR2 ANQGSEA. The V end was cut by 7 bases, the J end by 5 bases, with 14 bases between. CDR3 in DNA: TGCAGCGGGGGAGAGGGTTGGAATGAAAAACTGTTTTTT. Its translation: CSGGEGWNEKLFF.

The V call is TRBV28, the J call TRBJ2-5; TRBD1 matches 9 bases. Trimming removed 10 bases from V and 7 bases from J; junction bases left unmatched: 10. CDR1 and CDR2 from the germline V gene are MDHEN and SYDVKM. This CDR3 region has 13 residues. This CDR3 reads CANSQGTGRTQYF. DNA for the CDR3: TGTGCCAATTCACAAGGGACAGGGCGGACCCAGTACTTC.

The V gene is TRBV5-1, the J gene TRBJ2-1, with TRBD2 matching 9 bases. Trimming cost V 0 bases and J 13 bases; bases outside gene matches: 11. The CDR3 loop spans 15 amino acids. Germline V gene sequence: CDR1 SGHRS, CDR2 YFSETQ. As DNA, the CDR3 is TGCGCCAGCAGCTTGGAGTTTAGCGGGAGTATTCGTCAGTTCTTC. It encodes CASSLEFSGSIRQFF.

This clone has more than one count but fewer than ten. The J gene is TRBJ2-7, the V gene TRBV27, with D perhaps TRBD1 (5 bases). Germline-derived CDR1 and CDR2 are MNHEY and SMNVEV (reference sequence). CDR3 size: 14 residues. Trimming removed 5 bases from V and 6 bases from J, with 17 bases in between. As DNA, the CDR3 is TGTGCCAGCAGTCCACTTGAAGACAGTCTCGAGCAGTACTTC. This sequence encodes CASSPLEDSLEQYF.

This rearrangement joins TRBV4-2 to TRBJ2-6, with 7 nucleotides matching TRBD1. The junction had 7 bases not matched to a gene; V was cut back by 2 bases and J by 0 bases. Germline CDR1 is LGHNA and CDR2 is YNFKEQ. This CDR3 comprises 18 residues. The CDR3 bases are TGTGCCAGCAGCCAACTAGGGACAGCGAACTCTGGGGCCAACGTCCTGACTTTC. Residues: CASSQLGTANSGANVLTF.

This clone was recorded a few times. The chain carries TRBV28 and TRBJ1-2; TRBD1 aligns across 9 bases. Germline lookup yields CDR1 MDHEN and CDR2 SYDVKM. The J segment lost 5 bases and the V segment lost 5 bases, leaving 9 bases of the junction unmatched. CDR3 length: 15 amino acids. CDR3 sequence (DNA): TGTGCCAGCAGTCCTGGACAGGGGACGTTGTATGGCTACACCTTC. It encodes CASSPGQGTLYGYTF.

This clone was seen only a few times. At one of its ends the junction is not consistent with the germline gene, which may arise from a read error. The CDR3 here is CASSQGTRGTGSYNSPLHF. CDR3 in DNA: TGCGCCAGCAGTCAAGGAACCCGGGGGACCGGCTCCTATAATTCACCCCTCCACTTT. This sequence joins TRBV4-3 and TRBJ1-6; possibly TRBD1 for D (5 bases). Germline CDR1 LGHNA, CDR2 YSLEER. The CDR3 length is 19 residues.

The genes are TRBV28 and TRBJ2-5, with 11 bases matching TRBD2. With 4 bases clipped from V and 5 bases from J, the junction kept 9 bases outside the gene matches. The CDR3 totals 16 residues. From germline, CDR1 is MDHEN and CDR2 SYDVKM. The CDR3 is CASSWVAGGFGETQYF. The CDR3 DNA reads as TGTGCCAGCAGTTGGGTAGCGGGAGGGTTCGGGGAGACCCAGTACTTC. Using reference TRBV28 and TRBJ2-5 for the parts outside the CDR3, the full variable domain is DVKVTQSSRYLVKRTGEKVFLECVQDMDHENMFWYRQDPGLGLRLIYFSYDVKMKEKGDIPEGYSVSREKKERFSLILESASTNQTSMYLCASSWVAGGFGETQYFGPGTRLLVL.

This clone was observed a handful of times. The chain couples TRBV6-1 to TRBJ2-7, with a tentative D call TRBD2 (5 bases). V lost 7 bases and J 4 bases, leaving 20 bases between the germline ends. Germline-derived CDR1 and CDR2 are MNHNS and SASEGT. The CDR3 length is 15 residues. The CDR3 nucleotides are TGTGCCAGCAAGTTGGCACCGACACTAGAATACGAGCAGTACTTC. Protein product: CASKLAPTLEYEQYF.

The chain joins TRBV7-8 to TRBJ2-3; 10 nucleotides match TRBD1. After removal of 1 base from V and 4 bases from J, the junction contained 2 bases not matched to a gene. Germline lookup yields CDR1 SGHVS and CDR2 FQNEAQ. This CDR3 is 15 amino acids long. In DNA form, the CDR3 reads TGTGCCAGCAGCTTAGAGACAGGGGGCGCAGATACGCAGTATTTT. It yields the protein CASSLETGGADTQYF.

The rearrangement joins TRBV9 to TRBJ2-3; possibly TRBD2 for D (5 bases). The V and J ends lost 2 bases and 2 bases respectively, with 9 bases between them. This CDR3 region has 14 residues. Looked up from germline, CDR1 is SGDLS and CDR2 is YYNGEE. The CDR3 spells CASSVPDYTDTQYF. The CDR3 DNA reads TGTGCCAGCAGCGTTCCAGACTACACAGATACGCAGTATTTT.

This clone was observed a handful of times. V and J are TRBV5-6 and TRBJ2-3; 8 positions agree with TRBD2. Losses at the gene ends were 5 bases for V and 6 bases for J; bases not matched to a gene: 8. CDR3 length equals 14 residues. Germline CDR1 SGHDT, CDR2 YYEEEE. CDR3 nucleotides: TGTGCCAGCAGAACAGCGGGAGTCCGGGATACGCAGTATTTT. Encoded protein: CASRTAGVRDTQYF.

This clone was recorded once. The chain links TRBV28 to TRBJ2-7; no clear D gene. There are 13 residues in the CDR3. Germline CDR1 is MDHEN and CDR2 is SYDVKM. The V end lost 6 bases, the J end lost 1 base, and 10 bases lay between the germline ends. CDR3 coding DNA: TGTGCCAGCAGCTCTGGAGTATCCTACGAGCAGTACTTC. It translates to CASSSGVSYEQYF.

This clone was recorded a few times. The chain employs TRBV4-1 and TRBJ2-1; 7 bases line up with TRBD2. Losses at the gene ends were 1 base for V and 3 bases for J; bases not matched to a gene: 3. This CDR3 is built from 15 residues. CDR1 is MGHRA, CDR2 YSYEKL, per germline. CDR3 residues: CASSQVLAGYNEQFF. In nucleotides, the CDR3 is TGCGCCAGCAGCCAAGTGTTAGCGGGCTACAATGAGCAGTTCTTC.

V is TRBV18 and J is TRBJ1-1; 7 nucleotides align to TRBD1. Germline lookup yields CDR1 KGHSH and CDR2 LQKENI. Trimming removed 1 base from V and 3 bases from J; junction bases left unmatched: 5. This CDR3 has 15 amino acids. CDR3 sequence (DNA): TGTGCCAGCTCACCACAGGGACAGATTGACACTGAAGCTTTCTTT. Translation gives CASSPQGQIDTEAFF.

Only a few counts were recorded for this clone. The V and J genes are TRBV30 and TRBJ2-2; TRBD1 agrees at 12 bases. Germline values: CDR1 GTSNPN, CDR2 SVGIG (reference sequence). The CDR3 sequence is 16 residues long. The trim removed 1 base at V and 6 bases at J, leaving 6 bases unmatched. The CDR3: CAWSGDRGPPPGELFF. CDR3 sequence (DNA): TGTGCCTGGAGTGGGGACAGGGGGCCGCCCCCCGGGGAGCTGTTTTTT.

The CDR3 DNA reads as TGTGCCAGCAGCCCCACCCTGGGAGGGGGGAATGAGCAGTTCTTC. Translation: CASSPTLGGGNEQFF. The chain carries TRBV11-1 and TRBJ2-1; a possible D gene is TRBD2 (7 bases). The length of the CDR3 is 15 residues. V was cut by 5 bases and J by 7 bases, with 18 bases left in between. CDR1 and CDR2 (germline): SGHAT, FQDESV (reference sequence).

For this clone: Other DNA variants within this sample encode the same CDR3. J is TRBJ2-5 and V is TRBV5-6, with D possibly being TRBD1 (5 bases). This CDR3 has 13 residues. Germline loops: CDR1 SGHDT, CDR2 YYEEEE. The V end lost 0 bases, the J end lost 4 bases, and 7 bases lay between the germline ends. CDR3 in amino acids: CASSLERGETQYF. In DNA form, the CDR3 reads TGTGCCAGCAGCTTGGAAAGGGGAGAGACCCAGTACTTC.